Listed below are T cell receptor beta chains from one sample, sequenced in a study of blood T cell repertoires in COVID-19. The data were produced by immunoSEQ multiplex PCR, yet TCRdb's version contains in-frame clones alone and is incomplete. The sample carries 250,000 or so clones, about 90% recorded once. The sequenced material came from PBMCs or T cells enriched from blood (not recorded which). The receptors stem from a woman between 25 and 40 years old with acute COVID-19. Each CDR3 is given with its conserved first and last residue. A D gene is named only where the DNA matches it firmly. Size values are once, few and many counts, or a class for expanded clones, and some rows have none.

j_gene	v_gene	d_gene	len	abundance	CDR3nt	CDR3aa
TRBJ2-1	TRBV27	NA	15	NA	TGTGCCAGCAGTAACATCCGGGAGAGCTACAATGAGCAGTTCTTC	CASSNIRESYNEQFF
TRBJ2-1	TRBV9	NA	18	NA	TGTGCCAGCAGCCCCTGGGATGGGGCAGGGGATACCTACAATGAGCAGTTCTTC	CASSPWDGAGDTYNEQFF
TRBJ2-1	TRBV11-2	NA	15	few	TGTGCCAGCAGCCCCCCAGAGGGCCAGGACGGTGAGCAGTTCTTC	CASSPPEGQDGEQFF
TRBJ2-7	TRBV5-6	TRBD1	14	few	TGTGCCAGCGCCGGGACAGGTTCATACTACGAGCAGTACTTC	CASAGTGSYYEQYF
TRBJ2-4	TRBV6-1	TRBD1	16	NA	TGTGCCAGCAGTGGGTGGGGACAGTCCAGAGGGGACATTCAGTACTTC	CASSGWGQSRGDIQYF
TRBJ2-1	TRBV15	NA	13	NA	TGTGCCACCTCCGGAGCGGTGGTCTATGAGCAGTTCTTC	CATSGAVVYEQFF
TRBJ2-1	TRBV11-3	NA	16	NA	TGTGCCAGCAGCTTAGATCGGGTACAGGGCGGTAATGAGCAGTTCTTC	CASSLDRVQGGNEQFF
TRBJ1-3	TRBV24-1	NA	13	NA	TGTGCCACCAGTGATTTAGAGAGAAACACCATATATTTT	CATSDLERNTIYF
TRBJ2-3	TRBV4-3	TRBD2	17	NA	TGCGCCAGCAGCCAAGATGGAGCGGGGAGAGGGACAGATACGCAGTATTTT	CASSQDGAGRGTDTQYF
TRBJ1-5	TRBV11-2	NA	13	NA	TGTGCCAGCAGCGTTGGCCTCAATCAGCCCCAGCATTTT	CASSVGLNQPQHF
TRBJ2-7	TRBV19	TRBD2	15	few	TGTGCCAGTAGTACACTAGCGGGAGGTTATTACGAGCAGTACTTC	CASSTLAGGYYEQYF